The clone carrying this TCR beta chain appeared a single time. J was trimmed by 4 bases and V by 12 bases; bases with no gene match: 10. CDR3 size: 14 residues. Germline V CDR1 and CDR2: KGHDR, SFDVKD. This sample was taken from a study of blood T cell repertoires in COVID-19. Some clones are missing from TCRdb's copy, which holds only in-frame ones; the method was immunoSEQ multiplex PCR. There are around 280,000 clones in the sample; roughly 89% occur only once, and around 1.7% lies in the top ten. Participants were aged roughly 18 to 89 years, lived in 24 US areas, and enrolled virtually. This clonotype was obtained from a woman younger than 35 with acute COVID-19. The V gene is TRBV24-1, the J gene TRBJ2-2, with TRBD2 identical over 7 bases. The specimen was PBMCs or T cells enriched from blood (not recorded which). CDR3 sequence (DNA): TGTGCCTCCCGGGCGGGAGTAGGCACCGGGGAGCTGTTTTTT. As protein: CASRAGVGTGELFF.